This passage covers 32 T cell receptor beta chains from one sample sequenced in a study of cytomegalovirus exposure and HLA in healthy donors. The primer mix had 60 Vbeta and 13 Jbeta primers. Profiling relied on immunoSEQ multiplex PCR, and the TCRdb table lists in-frame clones only, not all of them. In the table there are about 120,000 clones, around 77% of which are singletons. Material: PBMCs. Receptors were obtained from a woman in her twenties or thirties in good health and CMV-seropositive.

The chain employs TRBV19 and TRBJ2-5; D gene ambiguous. The J call is doubtful: the DNA matches TRBJ2-7 better. Germline values: CDR1 LNHDA, CDR2 SQIVND (reference sequence). The CDR3 has 12 residues. CDR3 protein: CAAGAATYEQYF. CDR3 DNA sequence: TGTGCCGCCGGCGCGGCTACCTACGAGCAGTACTTC.

This clone showed up just a few times. The V gene is TRBV19, the J gene TRBJ1-1; D not certain. Germline CDR1 reads LNHDA; CDR2 reads SQIVND (reference sequence). V was trimmed by 11 bases and J by 5 bases, leaving 18 bases between them. The CDR3 extends over 13 amino acids. This CDR3 reads CASSTQAGTEAFF. The DNA for the CDR3 is TGTGCCTCCTCAACCCAGGCAGGAACTGAAGCTTTCTTT.

The rearrangement links TRBV5-1 to TRBJ1-4; TRBD1 agrees at 11 bases. The germline V gene encodes CDR1 SGHRS and CDR2 YFSETQ. J gave up 4 bases and V 4 bases, and 6 bases lay outside the gene matches. This CDR3 spans 16 amino acids. The CDR3 DNA reads TGCGCCAGCAGCCCCGGACAGGGGGCAGGTAATGAAAAACTGTTTTTT. It yields the protein CASSPGQGAGNEKLFF.

This clone was counted only a few times. The CDR3 nucleotides are TGTGCCATCAGTATAGGACAGGGGGCCAATTCTAACTATGGCTACACCTTC. Protein product: CAISIGQGANSNYGYTF. The V gene is TRBV10-3, the J gene TRBJ1-2; 11 bases match TRBD1. CDR1 and CDR2 (germline): ENHRY, SYGVKD. CDR3 length: 17 residues. Unmatched junction bases numbered 8, after V lost 5 bases and J lost 0 bases.

The V call is TRBV5-1, the J call TRBJ1-1; D is possibly TRBD1 (6 bases). The CDR3 is 15 residues long. Germline values: CDR1 SGHRS, CDR2 YFSETQ. The germline V and J ends were trimmed by 4 bases and 5 bases, with 18 bases remaining between them. CDR3 sequence reads: CASSRDTGKQTEAFF. CDR3 DNA: TGCGCCAGCAGCCGTGATACAGGGAAGCAGACTGAAGCTTTCTTT.

The chain carries TRBV7-6 and TRBJ2-6, with TRBD2 identical over 7 bases. With V trimmed by 4 bases and J by 2 bases, 8 bases remained unmatched. The CDR3 is 17 residues long. Per germline, CDR1 SGHVS and CDR2 FNYEAQ. CDR3 in amino acids: CASSSQGRGAGANVLTF. CDR3 in DNA: TGTGCCAGCAGCTCCCAAGGGAGGGGCGCTGGGGCCAACGTCCTGACTTTC. The variable domain in full, completed from reference TRBV7-6 and TRBJ2-6, reads GAGVSQSPRYKVTKRGQDVALRCDPISGHVSLYWYRQALGQGPEFLTYFNYEAQQDKSGLPNDRFSAERPEGSISTLTIQRTEQRDSAMYRCASSSQGRGAGANVLTFGAGSRLTVL.

V usage is TRBV18 and J usage is TRBJ1-5, with 10 bases that match TRBD1. Per the germline V gene, CDR1 is KGHSH and CDR2 is LQKENI. The CDR3 is made up of 13 amino acids. With V trimmed by 6 bases and J by 5 bases, 1 base remained unmatched. The CDR3 is CASSGTGDQPQHF. In DNA form, the CDR3 reads TGTGCCAGCTCCGGGACAGGGGATCAGCCCCAGCATTTT.

V is TRBV7-9 and J is TRBJ2-2; 7 bases fit TRBD2. CDR1 SEHNR and CDR2 FQNEAQ come from the germline V gene (reference sequence). This CDR3 spans 12 amino acids. The CDR3 sequence is CSAGVSTGELFF. In DNA, the CDR3 is TGTTCCGCGGGAGTGAGCACCGGGGAGCTGTTTTTT.

J is TRBJ1-2 and V is TRBV7-9; perhaps TRBD1 as D (5 bases). CDR1 is SEHNR, CDR2 FQNEAQ, per germline (reference sequence). V gave up 5 bases and J gave up 0 bases, with 7 bases separating them. The CDR3 contains 13 residues. CDR3 bases: TGTGCCAGCAGCCCCAGGGCTAACTATGGCTACACCTTC. This encodes CASSPRANYGYTF.

This clone was counted between two and nine times. The V gene is TRBV6-1, the J gene TRBJ1-1; weak D call: TRBD1 (6 bases). Germline CDR1 reads MNHNS; CDR2 reads SASEGT. Trimming took 2 bases from V and 4 from J, leaving 11 bases between them. CDR3 length equals 14 residues. This chain's CDR3 is CASSEQGIATEAFF. CDR3 nucleotide sequence: TGTGCCAGCAGTGAACAGGGGATCGCCACTGAAGCTTTCTTT.

This rearrangement joins TRBV19 to TRBJ2-2; 7 bases line up with TRBD1. The length of the CDR3 is 16 residues. Trimming removed 3 bases from V and 6 bases from J; junction bases left unmatched: 10. Germline-derived CDR1 and CDR2 are LNHDA and SQIVND (reference sequence). CDR3 amino acids: CASSMTDRDGAGELFF. CDR3 DNA sequence: TGTGCCAGTAGTATGACTGACAGGGATGGGGCCGGGGAGCTGTTTTTT.

The rearrangement links TRBV6-1 to TRBJ1-1; D remains ambiguous. The CDR3 runs to 19 residues. With 0 bases removed from V and 0 bases from J, the gap between germline ends came to 20 bases. Germline assignment: CDR1 MNHNS and CDR2 SASEGT. The CDR3 nucleotides read TGTGCCAGCAGTGAAGCGGAGGGCCCCACCAATCGGGTGAACACTGAAGCTTTCTTT. Amino acids: CASSEAEGPTNRVNTEAFF.

The chain carries TRBV2 and TRBJ1-5; D may be TRBD1 (6 bases). Per the germline V gene, CDR1 is SNHLY and CDR2 is FYNNEI. The CDR3 is 14 amino acids. V lost 4 bases and J lost 3, with 10 bases in between. The CDR3 DNA reads TGTGCCAGCAGTGGCCAGGGACACAATCAGCCCCAGCATTTT. Residues: CASSGQGHNQPQHF.

The chain combines TRBV7-3 with TRBJ2-5; possibly TRBD2 for D (6 bases). The CDR3 has 14 residues. With 1 base removed from V and 5 bases from J, the gap between germline ends came to 11 bases. Germline V gene sequence: CDR1 SGHTA, CDR2 FQGTGA. The CDR3 sequence: CASSLNGGSETQYF. In DNA form, the CDR3 reads TGTGCCAGCAGCTTAAACGGGGGTTCGGAGACCCAGTACTTC.

The chain combines TRBV6-5 with TRBJ1-1; D is uncertain. The germline gives CDR1 MNHEY, CDR2 SVGAGI. The CDR3 has 13 residues. V shed 6 bases and J shed 0 bases, with 8 bases lying between them. CDR3 in amino acids: CASSPLLNTEAFF. CDR3 bases: TGTGCCAGCAGCCCCCTACTGAACACTGAAGCTTTCTTT.

The CDR3 DNA is TGTGCCAGCAGCTTGGCCCGGGACAGGGCGTTTAGCACAGATACGCAGTATTTT. Translation gives CASSLARDRAFSTDTQYF. The chain has TRBV5-6 and TRBJ2-3; 9 bases are shared with TRBD1. The V gene's germline CDR1 is SGHDT and CDR2 YYEEEE. V trimming: 0 bases; J trimming: 0 bases; junction bases outside the gene matches: 8. CDR3 length: 18 amino acids.

The rearrangement uses TRBV6-4 and TRBJ2-3; D perhaps matches TRBD2 (6 bases). V dropped 5 bases and J dropped 6 bases, with 12 bases sitting between them. There are 13 residues in the CDR3. CDR1 and CDR2 (germline): MRHNA, SNTAGT. CDR3 protein: CASSRREADTQYF. CDR3 nucleotide sequence: TGTGCCAGCAGTCGGAGGGAGGCGGATACGCAGTATTTT.

The chain carries TRBV30 and TRBJ1-2; 7 positions agree with TRBD1. The CDR3 has 12 residues. Germline lookup yields CDR1 GTSNPN and CDR2 SVGIG (reference sequence). J lost 7 bases, V lost 8 bases, and 10 bases had no gene match. CDR3 coding DNA: TGTGCCGGTCCAGGGGGTAACGGTGGCTACACCTTC. It codes for CAGPGGNGGYTF.

V usage is TRBV19 and J usage is TRBJ1-6, with TRBD1 identical over 7 bases. There are 14 residues in the CDR3. The germline V gene has CDR1 LNHDA and CDR2 SQIVND (reference sequence). The V gene end was trimmed by 5 bases and the J gene end by 6 bases; junction bases not matched to a gene: 4. This chain's CDR3 is CASSLRDSNSPLHF. The CDR3 DNA is TGTGCCAGTAGTCTCCGGGACAGTAATTCACCCCTCCACTTT.

The genes are TRBV19 and TRBJ2-7; D uncertain. The CDR3 is made up of 14 amino acids. Germline-derived CDR1 and CDR2 are LNHDA and SQIVND (reference sequence). Trimming pared 2 bases from V and 1 base from J, leaving 9 bases between. CDR3 bases: TGTGCCAGTAGTATACTAATTCAATCCTACGAGCAGTACTTC. Translating gives CASSILIQSYEQYF.

The chain joins TRBV6-1 to TRBJ2-7, with 8 nucleotides matching TRBD1. The V segment lost 5 bases and the J segment 5 bases; nucleotides outside the gene matches: 5. From germline, CDR1 is MNHNS and CDR2 SASEGT. The CDR3 loop spans 13 amino acids. Here the CDR3 reads CASSIRQGNEQYF. The CDR3 coding sequence is TGTGCCAGCAGTATACGACAGGGGAACGAGCAGTACTTC.

V gene TRBV30 combines with J gene TRBJ1-3, with 11 bases matching TRBD2. The J call may be mistaken, given a closer DNA end match to TRBJ2-2. Germline CDR1 reads GTSNPN; CDR2 reads SVGIG (reference sequence). The CDR3 covers 16 residues. The CDR3 sequence: CAWRFGSGRATGELFF. CDR3 DNA sequence: TGTGCCTGGAGATTCGGTAGCGGGAGGGCCACCGGGGAGCTGTTTTTT.

This chain links TRBV6-5 with TRBJ1-1; 7 bases align to TRBD1. The CDR3 consists of 14 residues. Germline V CDR1 and CDR2: MNHEY, SVGAGI. Trimming took 4 bases from V and 0 from J; bases not matched to a gene: 2. The CDR3 region has the DNA TGTGCCAGCAGTTCGGACAGGTTGAACACTGAAGCTTTCTTT. Its translation: CASSSDRLNTEAFF.

The genes are TRBV7-6 and TRBJ2-1, with 15 bases that match TRBD2. The CDR3 is 17 amino acids. Germline CDR1 is SGHVS and CDR2 is FNYEAQ. V gave up 5 bases and J gave up 6 bases; unmatched junction bases: 8. CDR3 sequence reads: CASSTPWTSGGVNEQFF. CDR3 DNA sequence: TGTGCCAGCAGCACACCTTGGACTAGCGGGGGGGTCAATGAGCAGTTCTTC.

The chain has TRBV6-5 and TRBJ1-1; D is ambiguous. Trimming took 5 bases from V and 1 from J, leaving 8 bases between them. Germline CDR1 reads MNHEY; CDR2 reads SVGAGI. The CDR3 consists of 13 residues. CDR3 bases: TGTGCCAGCAGTGAAACGGGGAACACTGAAGCTTTCTTT. Residues: CASSETGNTEAFF.

The rearrangement joins TRBV2 to TRBJ1-4; the D is unclear. This CDR3 is built from 14 residues. Germline V gives CDR1 SNHLY, CDR2 FYNNEI. V was shortened by 6 bases and J by 2 bases, with 10 bases between the two germline ends. The CDR3 DNA sequence: TGTGCCAGCAGGAGGTCGGCGACTAATGAAAAACTGTTTTTT. It is translated as CASRRSATNEKLFF. Full variable domain (missing parts from reference TRBV2 and TRBJ1-4): EPEVTQTPSHQVTQMGQEVILRCVPISNHLYFYWYRQILGQKVEFLVSFYNNEISEKSEIFDDQFSVERPDGSNFTLKIRSTKLEDSAMYFCASRRSATNEKLFFGSGTQLSVL.

This chain joins TRBV2 and TRBJ1-2; a possible D gene is TRBD1 (6 bases). CDR3 size: 15 residues. CDR1 is SNHLY and CDR2 is FYNNEI in the germline V gene. Trimming left V 3 bases short and J 2 bases short, with 13 bases between. The CDR3 loop is CASSEVDSLNYGYTF. As DNA, the CDR3 is TGTGCCAGCAGTGAGGTGGACAGCTTAAACTATGGCTACACCTTC. Complete variable domain (other parts from reference TRBV2 and TRBJ1-2): EPEVTQTPSHQVTQMGQEVILRCVPISNHLYFYWYRQILGQKVEFLVSFYNNEISEKSEIFDDQFSVERPDGSNFTLKIRSTKLEDSAMYFCASSEVDSLNYGYTFGSGTRLTVV.

This clone was counted a few times. The chain joins TRBV18 to TRBJ1-2; 9 bases line up with TRBD1. Germline CDR1 KGHSH, CDR2 LQKENI. CDR3 size: 13 residues. V shed 4 bases, J shed 8 bases, and the junction held 5 bases outside the gene matches. For the CDR3, the DNA is TGTGCCAGCTCACGGGACAGGGTGGCAGGCTACACCTTC. It codes for CASSRDRVAGYTF.

As regards this clone: Other DNA sequences in the sample encode the same CDR3. The chain couples TRBV5-1 to TRBJ2-7, with a possible D match to TRBD2 (5 bases). Germline-derived CDR1 and CDR2 are SGHRS and YFSETQ. The CDR3 loop spans 13 amino acids. Trimming took off 4 bases at V and 3 bases at J, with 11 bases between the two ends. CDR3 bases: TGCGCCAGCAGCCCAGGACTCCTCTACGAGCAGTACTTC. Encoded protein: CASSPGLLYEQYF.

This chain links TRBV9 with TRBJ2-7; the match to TRBD1 covers 11 bases. This CDR3 has 14 amino acids. The V gene's germline CDR1 is SGDLS and CDR2 YYNGEE. Unmatched junction bases numbered 4, after V lost 4 bases and J lost 4 bases. CDR3 protein: CASSRGQGAYEQYF. CDR3 DNA: TGTGCCAGCAGCCGCGGACAGGGGGCTTACGAGCAGTACTTC.

The chain joins TRBV6-5 to TRBJ1-5; 7 bases match TRBD1. CDR3 length: 13 residues. CDR1 is MNHEY, CDR2 SVGAGI, per germline. J was trimmed by 3 bases and V by 6 bases; bases with no gene match: 2. CDR3 bases: TGTGCCAGCAGCGGGACAGTCAATCAGCCCCAGCATTTT. It specifies CASSGTVNQPQHF.

The chain uses TRBV10-3 and TRBJ2-7; D not certain. Germline lookup yields CDR1 ENHRY and CDR2 SYGVKD. Trimming took off 4 bases at V and 6 bases at J, with 10 bases between the two ends. This CDR3 region has 12 residues. The CDR3 nucleotides read TGTGCCATCAGTGTGGAACAGAGCGAGCAGTACTTC. Its protein product is CAISVEQSEQYF.